The T cell receptor (beta chain) described here comes from a study of CD4 T cells in relation to SARS-CoV-2 and coronaviruses. Unexposed donor CD4+ T cells date from 2011-2018, before the COVID-19 pandemic. CD4+ T cells were isolated from the cells after 10 days of culture. The protocol was immunoSEQ multiplex PCR, while the TCRdb copy is restricted to in-frame clones and leaves out a portion. The sample lists about 20,000 clones; around 72% were seen once. V shed 3 bases and J shed 0 bases, with 9 bases lying between them. The germline CDR1 and CDR2 sequences are KGHSH and LQKENI. CDR3 length equals 15 residues. A note on this clone: What it recognizes is unknown.

Sequencing used CD4+ T cells from PBMCs, cultured in vitro. V and J are TRBV18 and TRBJ1-5; D perhaps matches TRBD1 (6 bases). This TCR was recovered from a human donor in good health. The CDR3 region is CASSPGQYSNQPQHF. The DNA of the CDR3 is TGTGCCAGCTCACCTGGACAGTATAGCAATCAGCCCCAGCATTTT.